The present TCR beta chain was sequenced within a study of OX40 agonist ivuxolimab in advanced cancers. The protocol was immunoSEQ multiplex PCR, while the TCRdb copy is restricted to in-frame clones and leaves out a portion. The table lists approximately 12,000 clones, 70% to 75% of them singletons. The germline V gene has CDR1 MNHEY and CDR2 SMNVEV (reference sequence). This CDR3 has 17 amino acids. Trimming stripped 5 bases from V and 0 bases from J, with 17 bases between. This clone appeared once. The gene calls are TRBV27 and TRBJ2-1; perhaps TRBD1 as D (5 bases). This clonotype was sampled from an adult with an advanced solid tumor such as melanoma, head and neck, liver or kidney cancer. This material consisted of CD4+ or CD8+ T cells sorted from blood, taken in a trial of the OX40 agonist ivuxolimab. The CDR3 is CASSPTVRASSYNEQFF. The CDR3, as DNA: TGTGCCAGCAGTCCCACAGTCAGGGCAAGCTCCTACAATGAGCAGTTCTTC.